This T cell receptor beta chain was documented in a study of T cell changes during pregnancy in multiple sclerosis. Looked up from germline, CDR1 is SGHRS and CDR2 is YFSETQ. V lost 7 bases to trimming and J lost 0 bases; unmatched junction nucleotides: 8. This CDR3 has 15 amino acids. Profiled with immunoSEQ multiplex PCR; TCRdb holds only in-frame clones, not every one. The table includes 35,000 to 45,000 clones, nearly 90% detected once. Sequenced here: CD4+ T cells from peripheral blood mononuclear cells, sampled after pregnancy. This TCR derives from a female donor with multiple sclerosis, enrolled in a pregnancy study. This rearrangement joins TRBV5-1 to TRBJ2-7; 9 bases are a match to TRBD1. The CDR3 loop is CASWGGQGSSYEQYF. The CDR3 DNA reads as TGCGCCAGCTGGGGGGGACAGGGAAGCTCCTACGAGCAGTACTTC.